One and the same sample provided the 9 T cell receptor beta chains below, sequenced in a study of vaccination effects on CD4 cells after COVID-19. Once cultured for about 9 days, the cells underwent separation to obtain CD4+ T cells. The antigens these receptors bind are not known. The repertoire was sequenced with immunoSEQ multiplex PCR; TCRdb's copy has only in-frame clones and lacks some. Here the sample spans approximately 37,000 clones, over 80% being singletons. The sequenced sample was CD4+ T cells from PBMCs cultured without peptide, obtained before COVID-19 vaccination. These receptors were collected from a human donor who received a COVID-19 vaccine.

The table lists this clone with a count of one. The chain employs TRBV7-3 and TRBJ2-7, with unresolved D. The CDR3 extends over 16 amino acids. V was shortened by 3 bases and J by 2 bases, with 17 bases between the two germline ends. CDR1 SGHTA and CDR2 FQGTGA come from the germline V gene. DNA of the CDR3: TGTGCCAGCAGCTTCCCACAGAACTGCGGTCCCTACGAGCAGTACGTC. Protein: CASSFPQNCGPYEQYV.

V usage is TRBV3-1 (or the pseudogene TRBV3-2) and J usage is TRBJ1-6; D might be TRBD1 (6 bases). Trimming left V 3 bases short and J 0 bases short, with 18 bases between. Germline V gene lookup returns CDR1 LGHDT and CDR2 YNNKEL (reference sequence). This CDR3 is 19 amino acids long. CDR3 sequence: CASSQDSITGSSYNSPLHF. CDR3 bases: TGTGCCAGCAGCCAGGACTCTATAACAGGGAGCTCCTATAATTCACCCCTCCACTTT.

The gene calls are TRBV7-3 and TRBJ1-1; D is uncertain. Germline V gene data show CDR1 as SGHTA and CDR2 as FQGTGA. Trimming pared 1 base from V and 2 bases from J, leaving 5 bases between. The CDR3 spans 13 residues. The CDR3 DNA sequence: TGTGCCAGCAGCTTAATGTTAAACACTGAAGCTTTCTTT. Translated, it gives CASSLMLNTEAFF.

This clone was recorded a few times. The chain uses TRBV3-1 (or the pseudogene TRBV3-2) and TRBJ1-1; D is unclear. Germline V lookup: CDR1 LGHDT, CDR2 YNNKEL (reference sequence). The CDR3 totals 13 residues. The V end lost 4 bases, the J end lost 4 bases, and 10 bases lay between the germline ends. CDR3 residues: CASSPPGGTEAFF. In DNA, the CDR3 is TGTGCCAGCAGCCCCCCGGGCGGCACTGAAGCTTTCTTT.

J is TRBJ2-5 and V is TRBV12-5; 8 positions agree with TRBD1. V was pared by 2 bases and J by 0 bases, with 2 bases of the junction left unmatched. This CDR3 spans 15 amino acids. The germline V gene encodes CDR1 LGHNT and CDR2 FRNRAP. This CDR3 reads CASGLRTGYQETQYF. CDR3 nucleotide sequence: TGTGCTAGTGGTTTGAGGACAGGGTACCAAGAGACCCAGTACTTC.

This clone was counted between two and nine times. V is TRBV20-1 and J is TRBJ2-1; possibly TRBD1 for D (6 bases). From germline, CDR1 is DFQATT and CDR2 SNEGSKA (reference sequence). The CDR3 is made up of 11 amino acids. Trimming removed 6 bases from V and 9 bases from J, with 12 bases in between. CDR3 region: CSAPLRGEQFF. Written as DNA, the CDR3 is TGCAGTGCCCCTCTCAGGGGTGAGCAGTTCTTC.

The chain joins TRBV10-2 to TRBJ2-7; TRBD2 matches at 10 bases. The CDR3 runs to 15 residues. In germline, CDR1 is WSHSY, CDR2 SAAADI. Trimming took 5 bases from V and 4 from J; bases not matched to a gene: 8. The CDR3 here is CASSQAGGRRYEQYV. In nucleotides, the CDR3 is TGCGCCAGCAGTCAAGCGGGGGGGCGTCGGTACGAGCAGTACGTC.

The rearrangement joins TRBV7-8 to TRBJ1-6; the D is unclear. The CDR3 extends over 14 amino acids. The V and J ends lost 1 base and 10 bases respectively, with 11 bases between them. CDR1 is SGHVS and CDR2 is FQNEAQ in the germline V gene. For the CDR3, the DNA is TGTGCCAGCAGCTTAGTTGTCGTGGGGTCACCCCTCCACTTT. It encodes CASSLVVVGSPLHF.

V gene TRBV5-1 combines with J gene TRBJ1-6; the D gene is possibly TRBD1 (5 bases). The V and J ends lost 4 bases and 6 bases respectively, with 14 bases between them. Germline CDR1 is SGHRS and CDR2 is YFSETQ. There are 15 residues in the CDR3. DNA for the CDR3: TGCGCCAGCAGCCCTGGGATGGGGGTTAATTCACCCCTCCACTTT. Its translation is CASSPGMGVNSPLHF. The full variable domain, in which reference TRBV5-1 and TRBJ1-6 provide the parts outside the CDR3, is KAGVTQTPRYLIKTRGQQVTLSCSPISGHRSVSWYQQTPGQGLQFLFEYFSETQRNKGNFPGRFSGRQFSNSRSEMNVSTLELGDSALYLCASSPGMGVNSPLHFGNGTRLTVT.